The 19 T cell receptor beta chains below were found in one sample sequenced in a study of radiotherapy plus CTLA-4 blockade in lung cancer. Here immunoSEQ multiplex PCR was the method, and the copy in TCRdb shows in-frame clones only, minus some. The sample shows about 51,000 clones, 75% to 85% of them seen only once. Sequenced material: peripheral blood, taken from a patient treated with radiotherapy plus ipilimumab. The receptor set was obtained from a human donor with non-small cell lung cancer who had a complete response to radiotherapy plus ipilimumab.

The CDR3: CASSVGQGGRETQYF. The CDR3 DNA reads TGTGCCAGCAGTGTGGGACAGGGAGGACGTGAGACCCAGTACTTC. This sequence joins TRBV6-1 and TRBJ2-5, with 9 bases fitting TRBD1. The CDR3 covers 15 residues. With 4 bases clipped from V and 5 bases from J, the junction kept 8 bases outside the gene matches. Germline values: CDR1 MNHNS, CDR2 SASEGT.

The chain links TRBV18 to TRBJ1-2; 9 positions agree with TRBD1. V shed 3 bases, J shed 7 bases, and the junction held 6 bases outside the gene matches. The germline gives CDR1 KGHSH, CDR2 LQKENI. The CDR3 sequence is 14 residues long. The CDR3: CASSPGDRAPGYTF. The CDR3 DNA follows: TGTGCCAGCTCACCGGGGGACAGGGCTCCTGGCTACACCTTC.

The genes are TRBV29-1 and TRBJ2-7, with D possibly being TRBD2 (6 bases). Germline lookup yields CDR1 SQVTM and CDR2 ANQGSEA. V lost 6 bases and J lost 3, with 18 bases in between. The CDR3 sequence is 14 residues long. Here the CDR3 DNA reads TGCAGCGTAATAACCGGGACTGGACTCTACGAGCAGTACTTC. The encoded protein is CSVITGTGLYEQYF.

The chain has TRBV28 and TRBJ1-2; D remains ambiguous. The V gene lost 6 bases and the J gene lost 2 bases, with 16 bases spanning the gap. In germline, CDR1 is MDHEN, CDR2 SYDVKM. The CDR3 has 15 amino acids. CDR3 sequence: CASSSIWRANYGYTF. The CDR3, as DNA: TGTGCCAGCAGCTCCATTTGGCGGGCCAACTATGGCTACACCTTC.

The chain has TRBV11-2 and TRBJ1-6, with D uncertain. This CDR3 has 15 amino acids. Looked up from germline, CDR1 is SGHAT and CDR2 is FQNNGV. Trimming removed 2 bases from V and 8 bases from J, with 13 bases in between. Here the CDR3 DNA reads TGTGCCAGCAGCTTAATCGCTGGAGGTGATTCACCCCTCCACTTT. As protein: CASSLIAGGDSPLHF.

CDR3 loop: CASSQDHLWDFNSPLHF. The CDR3 DNA reads as TGTGCCAGCAGCCAAGACCATCTCTGGGACTTTAATTCACCCCTCCACTTT. The V call is TRBV14, the J call TRBJ1-6; a weak D match, TRBD1 (5 bases). CDR3 length equals 17 residues. The germline V and J ends were trimmed by 0 bases and 6 bases, with 15 bases remaining between them. Germline CDR1 SGHDN, CDR2 FVKESK.

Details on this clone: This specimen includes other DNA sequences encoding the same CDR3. The CDR3 sequence is CATRQGDTEAFF. In DNA form, the CDR3 reads TGTGCCACTCGACAGGGAGACACTGAAGCTTTCTTT. V and J are TRBV6-5 and TRBJ1-1; 7 bases fit TRBD1. CDR1 and CDR2 from the germline V gene are MNHEY and SVGAGI. V shed 10 bases and J 3 bases; nucleotides not matched to a gene: 5. This CDR3 is 12 amino acids long.

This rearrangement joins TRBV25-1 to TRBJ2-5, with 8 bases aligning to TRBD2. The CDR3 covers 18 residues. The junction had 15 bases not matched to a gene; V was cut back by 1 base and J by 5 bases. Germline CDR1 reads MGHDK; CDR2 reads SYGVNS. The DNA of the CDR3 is TGTGCCAGCAGTGAATTGAGCGGGAGAGGAGGTCTCGTGGAGACCCAGTACTTC. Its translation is CASSELSGRGGLVETQYF.

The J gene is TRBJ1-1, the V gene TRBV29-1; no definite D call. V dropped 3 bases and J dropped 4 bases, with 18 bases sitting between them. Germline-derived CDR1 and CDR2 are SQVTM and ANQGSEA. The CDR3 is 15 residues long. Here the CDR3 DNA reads TGCAGCGTTGACCCCGGAGAAACCGGGGTCACTGAAGCTTTCTTT. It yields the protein CSVDPGETGVTEAFF.

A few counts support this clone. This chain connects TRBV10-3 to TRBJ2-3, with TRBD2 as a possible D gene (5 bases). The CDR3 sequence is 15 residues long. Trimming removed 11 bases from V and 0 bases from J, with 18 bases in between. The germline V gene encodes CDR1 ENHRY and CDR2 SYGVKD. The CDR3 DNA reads TGTGCCGCACGCCGCGAGCGGCATAGCACAGATACGCAGTATTTT. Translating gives CAARRERHSTDTQYF.

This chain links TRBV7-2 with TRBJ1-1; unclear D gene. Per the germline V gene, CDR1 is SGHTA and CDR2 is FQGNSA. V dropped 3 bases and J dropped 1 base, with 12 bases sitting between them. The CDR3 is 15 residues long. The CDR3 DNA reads TGTGCCAGCAGCTTCCAAAGGCGGGCGAACACTGAAGCTTTCTTT. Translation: CASSFQRRANTEAFF.

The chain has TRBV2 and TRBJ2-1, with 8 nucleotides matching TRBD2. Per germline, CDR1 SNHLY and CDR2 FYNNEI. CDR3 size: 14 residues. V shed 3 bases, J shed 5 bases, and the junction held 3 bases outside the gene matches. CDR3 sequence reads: CASSDQRGNNEQFF. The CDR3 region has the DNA TGTGCCAGCAGTGACCAGCGGGGGAACAATGAGCAGTTCTTC.

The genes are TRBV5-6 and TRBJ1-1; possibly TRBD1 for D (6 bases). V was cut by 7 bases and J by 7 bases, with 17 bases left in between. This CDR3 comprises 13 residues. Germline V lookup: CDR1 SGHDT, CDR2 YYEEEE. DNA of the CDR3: TGTGCCAGCCATTCTGGACAGACTTTTGAAGCTTTCTTT. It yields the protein CASHSGQTFEAFF.

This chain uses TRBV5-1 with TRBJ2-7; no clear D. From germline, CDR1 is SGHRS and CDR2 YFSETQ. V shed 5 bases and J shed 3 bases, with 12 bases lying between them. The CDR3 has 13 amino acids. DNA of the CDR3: TGCGCCAGCAGTTCCGACGGATACTACGAGCAGTACGTC. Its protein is CASSSDGYYEQYV.

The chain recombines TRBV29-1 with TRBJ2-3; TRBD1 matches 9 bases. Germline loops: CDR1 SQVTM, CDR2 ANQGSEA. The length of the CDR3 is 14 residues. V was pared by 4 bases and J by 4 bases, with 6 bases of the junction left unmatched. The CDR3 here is CSVVSQGAADTQYF. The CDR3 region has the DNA TGCAGCGTTGTATCACAGGGGGCGGCAGATACGCAGTATTTT.

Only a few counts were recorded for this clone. CDR3 sequence: CASSPPGSYEQYF. The CDR3 DNA is TGTGCCAGCAGCCCTCCAGGGTCCTACGAGCAGTACTTC. This rearrangement joins TRBV11-2 to TRBJ2-7, with D maybe TRBD1 (5 bases). Trimming removed 5 bases at V and 1 base at J, with 9 bases between. CDR3 length: 13 amino acids. Germline CDR1 and CDR2: SGHAT and FQNNGV.

DNA for the CDR3: TGTGCCAGCAGCTTCACCGGGACTAGCGGGAGGGAAGATACGCAGTATTTT. Amino acids: CASSFTGTSGREDTQYF. The chain recombines TRBV5-8 with TRBJ2-3; 16 nucleotides line up with TRBD2. The CDR3 covers 17 residues. Trimming at V came to 2 bases and at J to 5 bases, leaving 5 bases not matched to a gene. CDR1 and CDR2 from the germline V gene are SGHTS and YDEGEE.

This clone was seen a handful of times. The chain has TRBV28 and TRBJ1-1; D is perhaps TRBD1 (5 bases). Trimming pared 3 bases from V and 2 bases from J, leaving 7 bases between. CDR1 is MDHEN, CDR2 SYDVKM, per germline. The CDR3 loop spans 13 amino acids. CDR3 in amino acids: CASSLDKNTEAFF. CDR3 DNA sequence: TGTGCCAGCAGTTTGGACAAAAACACTGAAGCTTTCTTT.

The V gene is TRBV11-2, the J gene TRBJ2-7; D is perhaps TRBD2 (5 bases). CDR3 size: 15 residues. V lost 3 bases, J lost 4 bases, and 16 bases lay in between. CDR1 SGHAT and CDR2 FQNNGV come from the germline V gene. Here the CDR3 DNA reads TGTGCCAGCAGCTTGGAAGCGGAGAACCTTTACGAGCAGTACTTC. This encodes CASSLEAENLYEQYF. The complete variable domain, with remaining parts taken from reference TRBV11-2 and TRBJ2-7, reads EAGVAQSPRYKIIEKRQSVAFWCNPISGHATLYWYQQILGQGPKLLIQFQNNGVVDDSQLPKDRFSAERLKGVDSTLKIQPAKLEDSAVYLCASSLEAENLYEQYFGPGTRLTVT.